These 12 T cell receptor beta chains were all obtained from the same sample, sequenced in a study of blood T cell repertoires in COVID-19. The repertoire was sequenced with immunoSEQ multiplex PCR; TCRdb's copy has only in-frame clones and lacks some. The repertoire holds about 92,000 clones, with about two thirds as singletons. The sample comprised peripheral blood. The receptors here all came from a woman aged 60-75 years in a cohort sampled during active or convalescent COVID-19.

The chain recombines TRBV18 with TRBJ1-1, with D unclear. Germline CDR1 KGHSH, CDR2 LQKENI. The CDR3 consists of 13 residues. Trimming pared 5 bases from V and 3 bases from J, leaving 10 bases between. The chain's CDR3 is CASSSTRDTEAFF. CDR3 nucleotide sequence: TGTGCCAGCTCATCAACTAGGGACACTGAAGCTTTCTTT.

The chain is built from TRBV7-9 and TRBJ2-1, with D maybe TRBD2 (7 bases). Germline CDR1 and CDR2: SEHNR and FQNEAQ (reference sequence). CDR3 length equals 16 residues. V was pared by 5 bases and J by 3 bases, with 17 bases between. The CDR3 coding sequence is TGTGCCAGCAGCCCGGAAGGGGGGGAGGTCTACAATGAGCAGTTCTTC. Translated, it gives CASSPEGGEVYNEQFF.

The rearrangement joins TRBV6-2 or TRBV6-3 to TRBJ1-3, with TRBD1 identical over 10 bases. Germline V CDR1 and CDR2: MNHEY, SVGEGT. After removal of 0 bases from V and 3 bases from J, the junction contained 11 bases not matched to a gene. The CDR3 runs 19 residues. The CDR3 protein is CASSYSTWPGTGVGNTIYF. In DNA form, the CDR3 reads TGTGCCAGCAGTTACTCGACTTGGCCCGGGACAGGGGTTGGAAACACCATATATTTT.

The count of this clone is one. The V call is TRBV9, the J call TRBJ2-2; possibly TRBD1 for D (6 bases). V shed 1 base and J shed 0 bases, with 10 bases lying between them. Germline V gene sequence: CDR1 SGDLS, CDR2 YYNGEE. There are 16 residues in the CDR3. As DNA, the CDR3 is TGTGCCAGCAGCGTAAGGGACAAGGCGAACACCGGGGAGCTGTTTTTT. It codes for CASSVRDKANTGELFF.

The chain joins TRBV5-1 to TRBJ2-5, with 7 bases aligning to TRBD1. Trimming removed 0 bases from V and 2 bases from J; junction bases left unmatched: 7. The CDR3 loop spans 16 amino acids. In germline, CDR1 is SGHRS, CDR2 YFSETQ. CDR3 coding DNA: TGCGCCAGCAGCTTGGCCCTTTACAGGGGACAAGAGACCCAGTACTTC. It specifies CASSLALYRGQETQYF. Supplemented by reference TRBV5-1 and TRBJ2-5, the full variable domain reads KAGVTQTPRYLIKTRGQQVTLSCSPISGHRSVSWYQQTPGQGLQFLFEYFSETQRNKGNFPGRFSGRQFSNSRSEMNVSTLELGDSALYLCASSLALYRGQETQYFGPGTRLLVL.

This chain joins TRBV2 and TRBJ2-3, with a weak D call TRBD2 (6 bases). The CDR3 contains 14 residues. Germline V CDR1 and CDR2: SNHLY, FYNNEI. The V gene lost 4 bases and the J gene lost 1 base, with 9 bases spanning the gap. The CDR3 here is CASSVGGGTDTQYF. CDR3 DNA sequence: TGTGCCAGCAGTGTAGGCGGGGGCACAGATACGCAGTATTTT.

This clone is a singleton in its sample. The rearrangement uses TRBV5-1 and TRBJ2-5, with D hard to call. Trimming took 4 bases from V and 0 from J, leaving 7 bases between them. The CDR3 is made up of 13 amino acids. Germline CDR1 SGHRS, CDR2 YFSETQ. The DNA for the CDR3 is TGCGCCAGCAGCGGCAGTAACCAAGAGACCCAGTACTTC. Encoded protein: CASSGSNQETQYF.

J is TRBJ2-4 and V is TRBV7-2; no firm D call. The CDR3 sequence is 15 residues long. V was clipped by 4 bases and J by 0 bases, with 10 bases between them. Germline lookup yields CDR1 SGHTA and CDR2 FQGNSA. CDR3 sequence (DNA): TGTGCCAGCAGCTCTATCAAATTAGCCAAAAACATTCAGTACTTC. It translates to CASSSIKLAKNIQYF.

This clone was seen just once. V usage is TRBV7-2 and J usage is TRBJ2-5; 12 nucleotides line up with TRBD2. The CDR3 loop spans 16 amino acids. CDR1 and CDR2 (germline): SGHTA, FQGNSA. Germline trimming cut 2 bases from V and 1 base from J; bases unmatched to any gene: 2. CDR3 bases: TGTGCCAGCAGCTTATTGACTAGCGGGGGCCAAGAGACCCAGTACTTC. It yields the protein CASSLLTSGGQETQYF.

V is TRBV5-1 and J is TRBJ2-3; 7 bases are a match to TRBD1. From germline, CDR1 is SGHRS and CDR2 YFSETQ. The junction had 5 bases not matched to a gene; V was cut back by 1 base and J by 0 bases. There are 16 residues in the CDR3. CDR3 sequence (DNA): TGCGCCAGCAGCTTGAGGGACAGTTCTAGCACAGATACGCAGTATTTT. Residues: CASSLRDSSSTDTQYF.

This clone was seen a handful of times. The chain is built from TRBV11-2 and TRBJ2-5; no clear D gene. The germline V and J ends were trimmed by 5 bases and 5 bases, with 15 bases remaining between them. CDR1 SGHAT and CDR2 FQNNGV come from the germline V gene. The CDR3 length is 14 residues. The CDR3 sequence: CASSLTHAEETQYF. In DNA, the CDR3 is TGTGCCAGCAGCCTCACGCACGCGGAGGAGACCCAGTACTTC.

V is TRBV30 and J is TRBJ1-5; 7 bases line up with TRBD1. From germline, CDR1 is GTSNPN and CDR2 SVGIG (reference sequence). With 1 base clipped from V and 7 bases from J, the junction kept 7 bases outside the gene matches. The CDR3 runs 14 residues. CDR3 in amino acids: CAWSGDRVEQPQHF. DNA for the CDR3: TGTGCCTGGAGTGGAGACAGGGTAGAACAGCCCCAGCATTTT.